This entry features one T cell receptor (beta chain) sequence. The V gene's germline CDR1 is SGHDT and CDR2 YYEEEE. There are 13 residues in the CDR3. J lost 6 bases, V lost 4 bases, and 4 bases had no gene match. The data were taken from a study of blood T cell repertoires in COVID-19. For the study at large: Acute and convalescent COVID-19 samples came from the United States, Italy and Spain. The analysed material was cDNA or gDNA that came from T cells, B-cell-depleted T cells, or PBMCs.

Assay: immunoSEQ multiplex PCR; the TCRdb copy retains only in-frame clones and omits some. The sample records 150,000 to 200,000 clones, more than 75% being singletons. The chain carries TRBV5-6 and TRBJ1-2, with TRBD1 matching 9 bases. Sequencing was done on a sample of peripheral blood. This clonotype originated in a human donor in a cohort sampled during active COVID-19. DNA of the CDR3: TGTGCCAGCAGCGATACAGGGGGCAATGGCTACACCTTC. Amino acids: CASSDTGGNGYTF.